The rows below give T cell receptor beta chains drawn from one sample of a study of radiotherapy plus CTLA-4 blockade in lung cancer. Generated by immunoSEQ multiplex PCR, the TCRdb table keeps only in-frame clones and is missing some. The profile shows tens of thousands of clones, about 87% of them singletons. The input for sequencing was peripheral blood, taken from a patient treated with radiotherapy plus ipilimumab. Receptor source: a human donor with non-small cell lung cancer that progressed on radiotherapy plus ipilimumab. The CDR3 runs from the conserved cysteine through the conserved F or W. The order of the fields is J gene, D gene, V gene, clone size, CDR3 protein, CDR3 DNA. D genes are given only for firm matches. Where a row states a size, it is once, few, many or the class of an expanded clone; other rows omit it.

>TRBJ2-1|TRBD2|TRBV7-2|NA
CASSLGLAGGEQFF
TGTGCCAGCAGCTTAGGGCTAGCGGGGGGAGAGCAGTTCTTC
>TRBJ2-1|TRBD2|TRBV13|NA
CASSWGTSGIYNEQFF
TGTGCCAGCAGCTGGGGGACTAGCGGGATATACAATGAGCAGTTCTTC
>TRBJ2-3|NA|TRBV4-2|NA
CASSQTTGDTQYF
TGTGCCAGCAGCCAAACGACCGGGGATACGCAGTATTTT
>TRBJ1-4|NA|TRBV11-3|NA
CASSFLGGISTNEKLFF
TGTGCCAGCAGCTTTTTAGGGGGGATCTCAACTAATGAAAAACTGTTTTTT
>TRBJ1-1|NA|TRBV7-2|NA
CASSLRQEAFF
TGTGCCAGCAGCTTAAGACAGGAAGCTTTCTTT
>TRBJ1-5|NA|TRBV5-4|NA
CASSLGGYSNQPQHF
TGTGCCAGCAGCTTGGGAGGGTATAGCAATCAGCCCCAGCATTTT
>TRBJ2-1|TRBD2|TRBV6-1|NA
CASSDKRDYTIYNEQFF
TGTGCCAGCAGTGATAAAAGGGACTACACTATCTACAATGAGCAGTTCTTC
>TRBJ2-5|NA|TRBV25-1|NA
CASREQGKTQYF
TGTGCCAGCAGGGAGCAGGGAAAGACCCAGTACTTC
>TRBJ1-6|NA|TRBV7-9|NA
CASSRRGGSYNSPLHF
TGTGCCAGCAGCCGGAGGGGGGGTTCCTATAATTCACCCCTCCACTTT
>TRBJ1-2|TRBD1|TRBV7-2|once
CASSLERAGGLLGYTF
TGTGCCAGCAGCTTAGAACGCGCAGGGGGCTTGTTGGGCTACACCTTC
>TRBJ1-2|NA|TRBV6-5|NA
CASSYSGGSYGYTF
TGTGCCAGCAGTTACTCAGGCGGATCCTATGGCTACACCTTC
>TRBJ1-2|TRBD1|TRBV6-6|NA
CASSLGTDNYGYTF
TGTGCCAGCAGTCTTGGGACAGATAACTATGGCTACACCTTC
>TRBJ1-1|NA|TRBV4-1|few
CASSQDLRTDTEAFF
TGCGCCAGCAGCCAAGACCTAAGGACCGACACTGAAGCTTTCTTT
>TRBJ2-6|NA|TRBV7-3|NA
CASSFGRSSGANVLTF
TGTGCCAGCAGCTTCGGACGGAGCTCTGGGGCCAACGTCCTGACTTTC
>TRBJ2-1|NA|TRBV6-5|NA
CASKERYYNEQFF
TGTGCCAGCAAGGAGCGGTACTACAATGAGCAGTTCTTC
>TRBJ2-1|NA|TRBV7-2|NA
CASSLLSLQRNEQFF
TGTGCCAGCAGCTTACTCTCACTCCAGCGGAATGAGCAGTTCTTC
>TRBJ2-7|NA|TRBV27|few
CASSLSPSGLGQYF
TGTGCCAGCAGTTTATCCCCTTCCGGCCTCGGGCAGTACTTC
>TRBJ1-2|NA|TRBV9|NA
CASSVVSGEYGYTF
TGTGCCAGCAGCGTAGTGTCAGGGGAGTATGGCTACACCTTC
>TRBJ1-1|NA|TRBV5-1|once
CASSLGQPNTEAFF
TGCGCCAGCAGCTTGGGACAGCCGAACACTGAAGCTTTCTTT
>TRBJ1-1|TRBD1|TRBV5-4|NA
CASSGDSEAFF
TGTGCCAGCAGCGGGGACAGTGAAGCTTTCTTT
>TRBJ2-1|NA|TRBV5-4|NA
CASSFFGGATHNEQFF
TGTGCCAGCAGCTTTTTTGGGGGGGCGACCCACAATGAGCAGTTCTTC
>TRBJ2-1|TRBD2|TRBV7-2|NA
CASSPKLAGGDSEQFF
TGTGCCAGCAGCCCAAAGCTAGCGGGAGGGGACAGTGAGCAGTTCTTC
>TRBJ1-2|TRBD1|TRBV7-2|once
CASSPQQGWGGYTF
TGTGCCAGCAGCCCCCAACAGGGGTGGGGTGGCTACACCTTC
>TRBJ1-1|NA|TRBV18|NA
CASSPTGEGVNTEAFF
TGTGCCAGCTCACCAACCGGGGAAGGGGTAAACACTGAAGCTTTCTTT
>TRBJ1-2|NA|TRBV7-9|NA
CASSSTDRVNPSNYGYTF
TGTGCCAGCAGCTCAACAGACCGGGTCAACCCCTCTAACTATGGCTACACCTTC
>TRBJ2-1|NA|TRBV2|once
CASVGSSYNEQFF
TGTGCCAGCGTTGGGAGCTCCTACAATGAGCAGTTCTTC
>TRBJ2-2|NA|TRBV7-9|NA
CASSPLMIIGELFF
TGTGCCAGCAGCCCGCTCATGATCATCGGGGAGCTGTTTTTT
>TRBJ2-3|TRBD1|TRBV5-1|NA
CASSTGTVVSTDTQYF
TGCGCCAGCAGCACAGGGACAGTGGTAAGCACAGATACGCAGTATTTT
>TRBJ1-5|NA|TRBV10-3|once
CAIRGDLNQPQHF
TGTGCCATCAGGGGGGACTTGAATCAGCCCCAGCATTTT
>TRBJ1-1|NA|TRBV2|once
CASRWEGNTEAFF
TGTGCCAGCAGGTGGGAGGGGAACACTGAAGCTTTCTTT
>TRBJ1-2|NA|TRBV29-1|NA
CSVGTGPGGYTF
TGCAGCGTTGGAACCGGACCTGGAGGCTACACCTTC
>TRBJ1-1|NA|TRBV6-1|NA
CASSDRFNTEAFF
TGTGCCAGCAGTGACAGATTTAACACTGAAGCTTTCTTT
>TRBJ2-2|NA|TRBV30|NA
CAWSLGPQAGELFF
TGTGCCTGGAGCCTCGGCCCCCAGGCCGGGGAGCTGTTTTTT
>TRBJ1-2|TRBD1|TRBV30|NA
CAWSGQVAYGYTF
TGTGCCTGGAGCGGACAGGTCGCCTATGGCTACACCTTC
>TRBJ2-4|NA|TRBV2|NA
CASKIGGWDIQYF
TGTGCCAGCAAGATCGGGGGATGGGACATTCAGTACTTC
>TRBJ1-1|NA|TRBV28|NA
CASISGSRTEAFF
TGTGCCAGCATAAGCGGGTCCCGCACTGAAGCTTTCTTT
>TRBJ1-1|NA|TRBV2|NA
CSDGRANTEAFF
TGTTCCGACGGGAGGGCGAACACTGAAGCTTTCTTT
>TRBJ2-6|NA|TRBV27|NA
CASTLTGAGANVLTF
TGTGCCAGCACCCTGACGGGGGCTGGGGCCAACGTCCTGACTTTC
>TRBJ1-2|NA|TRBV6-5|NA
CASLINSYGYTF
TGTGCCAGCCTAATAAACTCCTACGGCTACACCTTC
>TRBJ2-3|NA|TRBV5-1|few
CASSPGHSGTDTQYF
TGCGCCAGCAGCCCGGGACATTCCGGCACAGATACGCAGTATTTT